The 25 T cell receptor beta chains listed next were all sequenced from one sample in a study of blood T cell repertoires in COVID-19. Clones were sequenced by immunoSEQ multiplex PCR, and TCRdb holds only the in-frame ones, with some missing. The sample consists of 250,000 or so clones, 80% to 90% of them appearing once. The sample consisted of PBMCs or T cells enriched from blood (not recorded which). These receptors came from a woman aged 30 to 39 who had been exposed to COVID-19.

This clone was recorded only once. The sample contains more than one DNA sequence encoding this CDR3. This chain uses TRBV5-1 with TRBJ2-1, with 11 bases aligning to TRBD2. The V gene's germline CDR1 is SGHRS and CDR2 YFSETQ. The CDR3 extends over 15 amino acids. Trimming at V came to 3 bases and at J to 4 bases, leaving 3 bases not matched to a gene. The CDR3 DNA reads TGCGCCAGCAGCTCCGGGACTAGCGGATACAATGAGCAGTTCTTC. As protein: CASSSGTSGYNEQFF. The full variable domain, with the rest looked up from reference TRBV5-1 and TRBJ2-1, is KAGVTQTPRYLIKTRGQQVTLSCSPISGHRSVSWYQQTPGQGLQFLFEYFSETQRNKGNFPGRFSGRQFSNSRSEMNVSTLELGDSALYLCASSSGTSGYNEQFFGPGTRLTVL.

The gene calls are TRBV19 and TRBJ2-3, with D hard to call. The CDR3 sequence is 14 residues long. CDR1 and CDR2 (germline): LNHDA, SQIVND (reference sequence). The V end lost 4 bases, the J end lost 3 bases, and 11 bases lay between the germline ends. The CDR3 is CASSTPKRTDTQYF. CDR3 in DNA: TGTGCCAGTAGTACCCCGAAGAGGACAGATACGCAGTATTTT.

This chain uses TRBV2 with TRBJ1-5; tentative D call: TRBD1 (6 bases). The CDR3 is 16 amino acids. V shed 6 bases and J shed 2 bases, with 17 bases lying between them. In germline, CDR1 is SNHLY, CDR2 FYNNEI. CDR3 nucleotide sequence: TGTGCCAGCAGGGCCGAACAGGGCTGGGGCAATCAGCCCCAGCATTTT. This gives the protein CASRAEQGWGNQPQHF.

The rearrangement uses TRBV19 and TRBJ1-2, with D perhaps matching TRBD1 (6 bases). CDR3 size: 14 residues. Germline V lookup: CDR1 LNHDA, CDR2 SQIVND (reference sequence). Trimming pared 4 bases from V and 4 bases from J, leaving 13 bases between. CDR3: CASSKSGGVYGYTF. The CDR3 DNA reads as TGTGCCAGTAGTAAATCGGGGGGCGTCTATGGCTACACCTTC. The complete variable domain, with remaining parts taken from reference TRBV19 and TRBJ1-2, reads DGGITQSPKYLFRKEGQNVTLSCEQNLNHDAMYWYRQDPGQGLRLIYYSQIVNDFQKGDIAEGYSVSREKKESFPLTVTSAQKNPTAFYLCASSKSGGVYGYTFGSGTRLTVV.

The CDR3 sequence is CARGALYEQYF. As DNA, the CDR3 is TGTGCCAGGGGGGCCCTCTACGAGCAGTACTTC. This rearrangement joins TRBV2 to TRBJ2-7; perhaps TRBD1 as D (6 bases). V dropped 9 bases and J dropped 3 bases, with 9 bases sitting between them. CDR1 and CDR2 (germline): SNHLY, FYNNEI. CDR3 length: 11 amino acids.

The chain joins TRBV7-9 to TRBJ2-7, with D possibly being TRBD2 (6 bases). There are 13 residues in the CDR3. V lost 6 bases and J lost 7, with 16 bases in between. Germline loops: CDR1 SEHNR, CDR2 FQNEAQ (reference sequence). CDR3 loop: CASSPGGELEQYF. CDR3 DNA: TGTGCCAGCAGTCCGGGCGGGGAACTTGAGCAGTACTTC. Full variable domain (outside the CDR3, taken from reference TRBV7-9 and TRBJ2-7): DTGVSQNPRHKITKRGQNVTFRCDPISEHNRLYWYRQTLGQGPEFLTYFQNEAQLEKSRLLSDRFSAERPKGSFSTLEIQRTEQGDSAMYLCASSPGGELEQYFGPGTRLTVT.

The rearrangement uses TRBV5-1 and TRBJ1-2; unclear D gene. There are 16 residues in the CDR3. V was cut by 0 bases and J by 4 bases, with 16 bases left in between. CDR1 is SGHRS, CDR2 YFSETQ, per germline. In nucleotides, the CDR3 is TGCGCCAGCAGCTTGGCCGCGGTAGACGGCTCCTATGGCTACACCTTC. This encodes CASSLAAVDGSYGYTF.

This chain uses TRBV28 with TRBJ1-2, with 7 bases that match TRBD1. This CDR3 is 13 amino acids long. Germline CDR1 MDHEN, CDR2 SYDVKM. In DNA form, the CDR3 reads TGTGCTTTAAGGGGGCTGAGTAACTATGGCTACACCTTC. It translates to CALRGLSNYGYTF.

This chain uses TRBV29-1 with TRBJ2-7, with D uncertain. This CDR3 spans 12 amino acids. V was trimmed by 2 bases and J by 0 bases, leaving 5 bases between them. The V gene's germline CDR1 is SQVTM and CDR2 ANQGSEA. This chain's CDR3 is CSVELSSYEQYF. The CDR3 DNA reads TGCAGCGTTGAATTATCCTCCTACGAGCAGTACTTC.

The chain is built from TRBV11-2 and TRBJ1-1, with TRBD1 matching 8 bases. The V and J ends lost 3 bases and 7 bases, in that order; junction bases with no gene match: 4. Germline CDR1 reads SGHAT; CDR2 reads FQNNGV. This CDR3 is built from 13 residues. DNA for the CDR3: TGTGCCAGCAGCTTTGGGACAGGAGATGAAGCTTTCTTT. It yields the protein CASSFGTGDEAFF.

DNA of the CDR3: TGTGCCAGCAGCGTAGCCAGCGGCGGGGGCTATGGCTACACCTTC. This sequence encodes CASSVASGGGYGYTF. The chain combines TRBV9 with TRBJ1-2; possible D gene TRBD1, 5 bases. V was pared by 0 bases and J by 4 bases, with 13 bases between. The germline V gene has CDR1 SGDLS and CDR2 YYNGEE. The CDR3 spans 15 residues.

The chain links TRBV11-1 to TRBJ2-3; a weak D match, TRBD2 (6 bases). This CDR3 is built from 14 residues. Trimming removed 5 bases from V and 1 base from J, with 10 bases in between. The germline V gene has CDR1 SGHAT and CDR2 FQDESV (reference sequence). CDR3 region: CASSRDLRTDTQYF. The DNA of the CDR3 is TGTGCCAGCAGCCGGGACTTACGCACAGATACGCAGTATTTT.

V usage is TRBV28 and J usage is TRBJ2-7; the D gene is possibly TRBD1 (6 bases). This CDR3 contains 14 residues. Germline V gene data show CDR1 as MDHEN and CDR2 as SYDVKM. V dropped 6 bases and J dropped 2 bases, with 14 bases sitting between them. The CDR3 is CASRPSQGTYEQYF. The CDR3 coding sequence is TGTGCCAGCAGACCCTCACAGGGAACCTACGAGCAGTACTTC.

The chain links TRBV11-2 to TRBJ2-7, with 7 positions matching TRBD2. Germline lookup yields CDR1 SGHAT and CDR2 FQNNGV. The length of the CDR3 is 16 residues. V was pared by 3 bases and J by 5 bases, with 13 bases of the junction left unmatched. CDR3 amino acids: CASSLAPRGSVNEQYF. The DNA for the CDR3 is TGTGCCAGCAGCTTGGCTCCGCGCGGGAGTGTTAACGAGCAGTACTTC.

J is TRBJ1-6 and V is TRBV2, with D perhaps TRBD1 (6 bases). Trimming took off 2 bases at V and 10 bases at J, with 15 bases between the two ends. Germline CDR1 and CDR2: SNHLY and FYNNEI. CDR3 length: 15 amino acids. CDR3 amino acids: CASSERTVWESPLHF. The DNA of the CDR3 is TGTGCCAGCAGTGAACGGACAGTTTGGGAATCACCCCTCCACTTT.

V is TRBV7-6 and J is TRBJ2-7; 9 bases map to TRBD1. The CDR3 has 15 residues. The trim removed 6 bases at V and 3 bases at J, leaving 9 bases unmatched. Per germline, CDR1 SGHVS and CDR2 FNYEAQ. The CDR3 DNA sequence: TGTGCCAGCAGTTTGACCGGGACAGGGCGCTACGAGCAGTACTTC. This sequence encodes CASSLTGTGRYEQYF.

This rearrangement joins TRBV5-1 to TRBJ2-1, with 10 bases fitting TRBD2. V lost 3 bases and J lost 0; bases outside the gene matches: 9. This CDR3 comprises 18 residues. CDR1 and CDR2 (germline): SGHRS, YFSETQ. The CDR3 coding sequence is TGCGCCAGCAGCTCAAAATTGGCTAGCGGGAGCTCCTACAATGAGCAGTTCTTC. Translating it yields CASSSKLASGSSYNEQFF.

V is TRBV5-6 and J is TRBJ1-1; possible D gene TRBD1, 5 bases. V lost 0 bases and J 3 bases, leaving 12 bases between the germline ends. The CDR3 is 15 residues long. Germline CDR1 SGHDT, CDR2 YYEEEE. CDR3 protein: CASSLVGAVDTEAFF. In nucleotides, the CDR3 is TGTGCCAGCAGCTTGGTAGGGGCTGTGGACACTGAAGCTTTCTTT.

As concerns this clone: The same CDR3 is also encoded by other DNA sequences in this sample. V is TRBV3-1 (or the pseudogene TRBV3-2) and J is TRBJ1-2; 9 bases agree with TRBD1. After removal of 4 bases from V and 8 bases from J, the junction contained 2 bases not matched to a gene. The CDR3 has 12 residues. Germline loops: CDR1 LGHDT, CDR2 YNNKEL (reference sequence). The CDR3 DNA reads as TGTGCCAGCAGCCCGGACAGGGGAGGCTACACCTTC. The encoded protein is CASSPDRGGYTF.

This clone has only a few counts. This chain links TRBV7-3 with TRBJ2-2, with a weak D call TRBD1 (5 bases). Germline V gene lookup returns CDR1 SGHTA and CDR2 FQGTGA. The CDR3 is 12 residues long. The V end was cut by 5 bases, the J end by 5 bases, with 6 bases between. The CDR3 sequence is CASSQGTGELFF. CDR3 DNA sequence: TGTGCCAGCAGCCAGGGAACCGGGGAGCTGTTTTTT.

This chain connects TRBV5-4 to TRBJ1-5; weak D call: TRBD1 (6 bases). Germline lookup yields CDR1 SGHNT and CDR2 YYREEE (reference sequence). Trimming shortened V by 4 bases and J by 7 bases, and 12 bases separated the two germline ends. There are 13 residues in the CDR3. The CDR3 protein is CASSIDRRQPQHF. CDR3 coding DNA: TGTGCCAGCAGCATTGACAGGCGGCAGCCCCAGCATTTT.

This rearrangement joins TRBV5-4 to TRBJ1-4, with 7 bases fitting TRBD1. V shed 1 base and J 6 bases; nucleotides not matched to a gene: 3. Germline CDR1 is SGHNT and CDR2 is YYREEE (reference sequence). The CDR3 has 14 residues. In nucleotides, the CDR3 is TGTGCCAGCAGCTTGAACAGGGGTGATGAAAAACTGTTTTTT. It codes for CASSLNRGDEKLFF. Complete variable domain (other parts from reference TRBV5-4 and TRBJ1-4): ETGVTQSPTHLIKTRGQQVTLRCSSQSGHNTVSWYQQALGQGPQFIFQYYREEENGRGNFPPRFSGLQFPNYSSELNVNALELDDSALYLCASSLNRGDEKLFFGSGTQLSVL.

The J gene is TRBJ2-1, the V gene TRBV9, with 9 nucleotides matching TRBD1. The length of the CDR3 is 15 residues. The trim removed 4 bases at V and 6 bases at J, leaving 8 bases unmatched. The V gene's germline CDR1 is SGDLS and CDR2 YYNGEE. In DNA form, the CDR3 reads TGTGCCAGCAGCCGCCCCGGGACAGGGAGCAATGAGCAGTTCTTC. As protein: CASSRPGTGSNEQFF.

There are many counts of this clone. The chain carries TRBV28 and TRBJ2-3, with D possibly being TRBD2 (5 bases). Germline V gene data show CDR1 as MDHEN and CDR2 as SYDVKM. The CDR3 runs 16 residues. V shed 2 bases and J shed 4 bases, with 16 bases lying between them. The chain's CDR3 is CASSLPGLPDADTQYF. CDR3 in DNA: TGTGCCAGCAGTTTACCTGGACTGCCTGACGCAGATACGCAGTATTTT. Combining the CDR3 with reference TRBV28 and TRBJ2-3 gives the whole variable domain DVKVTQSSRYLVKRTGEKVFLECVQDMDHENMFWYRQDPGLGLRLIYFSYDVKMKEKGDIPEGYSVSREKKERFSLILESASTNQTSMYLCASSLPGLPDADTQYFGPGTRLTVL.

The chain is built from TRBV7-9 and TRBJ1-2; the match to TRBD1 covers 7 bases. V gave up 5 bases and J gave up 3 bases; unmatched junction bases: 6. This CDR3 spans 14 amino acids. Germline CDR1 is SEHNR and CDR2 is FQNEAQ (reference sequence). DNA for the CDR3: TGTGCCAGCAGCATGACGGGACAGCACTATGGCTACACCTTC. Amino acid sequence: CASSMTGQHYGYTF.